Below are 19 T cell receptor beta chains sequenced from a single sample in a study of T cell repertoires in cytomegalovirus infection (dated by TCRdb to between 2018 and 2021). The treatment or condition tag for this specimen amounts to: in vitro stimulation with specific CMV peptide epitopes to enrich CMV-specific T cells. Antigen specificity for these receptors is unknown. The listed sequencing device is Illumina HiSeq 1500. Clones were called with MiXCR by TCRdb after fastp trimmed the public reads at Q25, and only in-frame beta chains were retained. Each entry merges the rows of one CDR3 protein and shows their most common DNA and genes. The sample profile shows about 830,000 distinct CDR3 sequences; 30% to 35% of them were found once. The biggest ten clones account for roughly 12% of the sample. The sequencing here drew on cultured CD8+ T cells from PBMCs, taken from culture after CMV antigen stimulation. These receptors all come from a human donor in good health (CMV status not recorded). Some clones in this sample may be carry-over from other donors' samples.

The rearrangement uses TRBV28 and TRBJ1-5; D is unclear. The V end was cut by 7 bases, the J end by 2 bases, with 18 bases between. Germline values: CDR1 MDHEN, CDR2 SYDVKM. The CDR3 length is 16 residues. The CDR3 loop reads CASTLFPGAGNQPQHF. In nucleotides, the CDR3 is TGTGCCAGCACCTTATTTCCAGGCGCGGGCAATCAGCCCCAGCATTTT.

This clonotype was detected only a few times. V is TRBV6-1 and J is TRBJ2-1; 15 bases map to TRBD2. The ends lost 6 bases at V and 9 bases at J; junction bases unmatched: 9. Germline loops: CDR1 MNHNS, CDR2 SASEGT. The CDR3 covers 16 residues. CDR3 sequence: CASRGLAGGPGLEQFF. CDR3 nucleotide sequence: TGTGCCAGCAGAGGACTAGCGGGGGGGCCAGGCCTTGAGCAGTTCTTC.

The genes are TRBV9 and TRBJ2-4; either TRBD1 or TRBD2 may fit D (6 bases each). Trimming cost V 3 bases and J 11 bases, with 15 bases left between them. Germline loops: CDR1 SGDLS, CDR2 YYNGEE. The CDR3 is made up of 13 amino acids. This CDR3 is CASSDYPEGVQYF. Here the CDR3 DNA reads TGTGCCAGCAGCGACTACCCGGAGGGGGTTCAGTACTTC.

This chain joins TRBV12-3 or TRBV12-4 and TRBJ1-4, with D maybe TRBD1 (6 bases). This CDR3 contains 12 residues. V was shortened by 6 bases and J by 12 bases, with 14 bases between the two germline ends. CDR3 sequence reads: CASRADRLELFF. The CDR3 nucleotides are TGTGCCAGCAGGGCCGACAGGCTCGAACTGTTTTTT.

Concerning this clonotype: The DNA is omitted, as the CDR3 cannot be located on it reliably, and the CDR3 follows TCRdb's listing. The V and J genes are TRBV27 and TRBJ2-7. Germline V gives CDR1 MNHEY, CDR2 SMNVEV (reference sequence). The CDR3 has 18 amino acids, counting both end residues. CDR3 residues: CASSFLAGPSEAVHEQYF.

This clonotype was seen a few times. The rearrangement links TRBV12-3 or TRBV12-4 to TRBJ1-1, with TRBD1 as a possible D gene (6 bases). This CDR3 has 17 residues. Trimming took off 4 bases at V and 1 base at J, with 19 bases between the two ends. The CDR3 loop reads CASSSPLAGAQNTEAFF. Here the CDR3 DNA reads TGTGCCAGCAGTTCGCCTCTAGCAGGGGCCCAGAACACTGAAGCTTTCTTT.

This chain links TRBV7-9 with TRBJ2-5, with D unclear. The V end lost 2 bases, the J end lost 5 bases, and 12 bases lay between the germline ends. This CDR3 has 14 residues. Germline lookup yields CDR1 SEHNR and CDR2 FQNEAQ (reference sequence). The CDR3 DNA reads TGTGCCAGCAGCTTAACACAGAACTGGGAGACCCAGTACTTC. Translated, it gives CASSLTQNWETQYF.

This clonotype was observed a single time. The genes are TRBV6-8 and TRBJ2-5, with D possibly matching TRBD2 (6 bases). V lost 8 bases and J lost 3, with 16 bases in between. Germline loops: CDR1 MNHGY, CDR2 SAAAGT. CDR3 length: 14 residues. The CDR3 nucleotides are TGTGCCAGCCACCCCGTGAGGAGGGAAGAGACCCAGTACTTC. Amino acids: CASHPVRREETQYF.

This clonotype has just one count. The V and J genes are TRBV20-1 and TRBJ2-7, with a possible D match to TRBD1 (5 bases). The CDR3 length is 13 residues. Trimming shortened V by 3 bases and J by 2 bases, and 11 bases separated the two germline ends. CDR1 and CDR2 from the germline V gene are DFQATT and SNEGSKA (reference sequence). CDR3 amino acids: CSASYRKAYEQYF. For the CDR3, the DNA is TGCAGTGCTAGTTACAGGAAGGCCTACGAGCAGTACTTC.

The CDR3 loop is CVSSFLGGLETQYF. The CDR3 DNA reads as TGTGTTAGCAGCTTTCTTGGGGGGCTGGAGACCCAGTACTTC. The chain has TRBV7-7 and TRBJ2-5; D tentatively reads TRBD1 or TRBD2 (6 bases each). CDR3 size: 14 residues. CDR1 and CDR2 from the germline V gene are SSHAT and FNYEAQ (reference sequence).

For the CDR3, the DNA is TGTGCCATCAGTGAGAGCTACGGGACACCTGACACTGAAGCTTTCTTT. It is translated as CAISESYGTPDTEAFF. The chain carries TRBV10-3 and TRBJ1-1; possibly TRBD1 for D (6 bases). V lost 2 bases and J 3 bases, leaving 16 bases between the germline ends. The germline gives CDR1 ENHRY, CDR2 SYGVKD. This CDR3 is 16 amino acids long.

Only a few counts were recorded for this clonotype. V gene TRBV20-1 combines with J gene TRBJ1-1; tentative D call: TRBD1 (5 bases). Germline CDR1 is DFQATT and CDR2 is SNEGSKA (reference sequence). The V and J ends lost 3 bases and 1 base respectively, with 9 bases between them. The CDR3 sequence is 13 residues long. CDR3 amino acids: CSARGLGNTEAFF. As DNA, the CDR3 is TGCAGTGCTAGGGGACTAGGGAACACTGAAGCTTTCTTT.

This chain links TRBV12-3 or TRBV12-4 with TRBJ1-4; 9 bases align to TRBD1. Trimming took 2 bases from V and 4 from J; bases not matched to a gene: 2. The CDR3 runs to 15 residues. The CDR3 DNA reads TGTGCCAGCAGTTTAATGGGACAGGGTAATGAAAAACTGTTTTTT. It translates to CASSLMGQGNEKLFF.

This clonotype was counted many times. This chain uses TRBV7-8 with TRBJ1-3; 9 bases map to TRBD1. CDR3 length: 15 residues. J was trimmed by 2 bases and V by 4 bases; bases with no gene match: 3. CDR1 is SGHVS and CDR2 is FQNEAQ in the germline V gene. Written as DNA, the CDR3 is TGTGCCAGCAGCTCGCGGACAGGGGCTGGAAACACCATATATTTT. Translating gives CASSSRTGAGNTIYF.

In this sample, this clonotype turned up a few times. The chain recombines TRBV28 with TRBJ2-7; D gene ambiguous. The germline V gene encodes CDR1 MDHEN and CDR2 SYDVKM. The CDR3 extends over 13 amino acids. The V end lost 4 bases, the J end lost 3 bases, and 10 bases lay between the germline ends. For the CDR3, the DNA is TGTGCCAGCAGTTCAGTCGTTGACTACGAGCAGTACGTC. Encoded protein: CASSSVVDYEQYV.

The genes are TRBV4-2 and TRBJ2-3; 11 nucleotides match TRBD2. This CDR3 has 17 amino acids. V dropped 1 base and J dropped 0; count of bases not matched to a gene: 3. The germline CDR1 and CDR2 sequences are LGHNA and YNFKEQ. The CDR3 DNA reads as TGTGCCAGCAGCCAAGGGGTAGCGGGGGGGAGCACAGATACGCAGTATTTT. Protein: CASSQGVAGGSTDTQYF.

This chain links TRBV2 with TRBJ2-3; D gene unclear. CDR1 SNHLY and CDR2 FYNNEI come from the germline V gene. The CDR3 is 11 amino acids. Trimming took 4 bases from V and 8 from J, leaving 7 bases between them. The CDR3 DNA reads as TGTGCCAGCAGTGTGAACGGTACGCAGTATTTT. This codes for CASSVNGTQYF.

In this sample, this clonotype turned up once. The chain couples TRBV7-9 to TRBJ1-1, with D possibly TRBD1 on 5 matching bases. The germline CDR1 and CDR2 sequences are SEHNR and FQNEAQ (reference sequence). This CDR3 contains 14 residues. The germline V and J ends were trimmed by 5 bases and 3 bases, with 13 bases remaining between them. In nucleotides, the CDR3 is TGTGCCAGCAGCCAACAGACAGCTTACACTGAAGCTTTCTTT. Its translation is CASSQQTAYTEAFF.

V and J are TRBV6-5 and TRBJ2-7, with D tentatively TRBD2 (5 bases). Germline values: CDR1 MNHEY, CDR2 SVGAGI. The V gene lost 6 bases and the J gene lost 2 bases, with 20 bases spanning the gap. The CDR3 spans 16 residues. The CDR3 DNA reads TGTGCCAGCAGCCCCGGGAAGGGCCCGTTAACCTACGAGCAGTACGTC. Translating gives CASSPGKGPLTYEQYV.